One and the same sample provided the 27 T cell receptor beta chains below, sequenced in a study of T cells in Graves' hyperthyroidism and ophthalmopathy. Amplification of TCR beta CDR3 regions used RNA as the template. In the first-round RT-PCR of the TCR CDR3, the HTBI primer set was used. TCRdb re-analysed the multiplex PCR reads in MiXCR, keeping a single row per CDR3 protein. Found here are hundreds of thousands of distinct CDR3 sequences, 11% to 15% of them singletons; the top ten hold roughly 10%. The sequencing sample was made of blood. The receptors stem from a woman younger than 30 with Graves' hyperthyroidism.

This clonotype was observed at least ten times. CDR3 protein: CSARGLGYNPADTQYF. Here the CDR3 DNA reads TGCAGTGCTAGAGGATTAGGCTACAACCCCGCAGATACGCAGTATTTT. The chain employs TRBV20-1 and TRBJ2-3, with D hard to call. This CDR3 comprises 16 residues. Germline V lookup: CDR1 DFQATT, CDR2 SNEGSKA (reference sequence). V lost 1 base and J 4 bases, leaving 18 bases between the germline ends.

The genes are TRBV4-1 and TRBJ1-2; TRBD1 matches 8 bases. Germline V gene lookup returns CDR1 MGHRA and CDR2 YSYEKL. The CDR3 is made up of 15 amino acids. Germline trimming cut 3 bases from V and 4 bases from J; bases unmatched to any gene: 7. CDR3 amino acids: CASSQSTGALYGYTF. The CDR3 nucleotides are TGCGCCAGCAGCCAGTCGACAGGGGCCCTCTATGGCTACACCTTC.

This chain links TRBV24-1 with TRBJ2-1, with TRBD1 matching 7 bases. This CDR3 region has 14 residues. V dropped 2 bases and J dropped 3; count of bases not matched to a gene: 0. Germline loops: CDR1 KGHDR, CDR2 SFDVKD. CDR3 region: CATSDWDSYNEQFF. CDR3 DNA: TGTGCCACCAGTGATTGGGACAGCTACAATGAGCAGTTCTTC.

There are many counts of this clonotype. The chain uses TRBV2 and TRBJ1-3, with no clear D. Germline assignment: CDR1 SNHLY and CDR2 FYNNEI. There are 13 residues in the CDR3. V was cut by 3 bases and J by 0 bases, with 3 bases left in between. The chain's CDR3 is CASSDLSGNTIYF. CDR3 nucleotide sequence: TGTGCCAGCAGTGACCTCTCTGGAAACACCATATATTTT.

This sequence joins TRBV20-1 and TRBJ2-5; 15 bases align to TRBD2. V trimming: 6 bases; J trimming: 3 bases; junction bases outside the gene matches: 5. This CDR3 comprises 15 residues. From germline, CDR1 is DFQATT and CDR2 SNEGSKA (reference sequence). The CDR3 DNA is TGCAGTGCCGGGACTAGCGGGAGGAAAAAAGAGACCCAGTACTTC. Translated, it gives CSAGTSGRKKETQYF.

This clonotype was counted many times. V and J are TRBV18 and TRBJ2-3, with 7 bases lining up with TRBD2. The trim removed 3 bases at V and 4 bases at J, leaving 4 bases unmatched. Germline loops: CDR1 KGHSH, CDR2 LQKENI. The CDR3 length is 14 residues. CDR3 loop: CASSPEAGPDTQYF. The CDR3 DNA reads TGTGCCAGCTCACCTGAAGCGGGACCAGATACGCAGTATTTT.

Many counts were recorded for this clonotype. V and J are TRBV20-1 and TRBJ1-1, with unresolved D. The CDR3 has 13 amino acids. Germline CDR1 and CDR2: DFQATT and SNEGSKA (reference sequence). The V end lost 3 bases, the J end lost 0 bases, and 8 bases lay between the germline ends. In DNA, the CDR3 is TGCAGTGCTAGCGGACGGATGAACACTGAAGCTTTCTTT. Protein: CSASGRMNTEAFF.

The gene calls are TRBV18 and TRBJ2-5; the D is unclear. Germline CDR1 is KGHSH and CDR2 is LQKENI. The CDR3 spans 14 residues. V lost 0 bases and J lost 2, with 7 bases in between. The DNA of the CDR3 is TGTGCCAGCTCACCACCGGTAGATCAAGAGACCCAGTACTTC. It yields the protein CASSPPVDQETQYF.

This CDR3 is CATSRAPGGAGNEQFF. The CDR3 DNA reads as TGTGCCACCAGCAGAGCCCCCGGGGGGGCAGGCAATGAGCAGTTCTTC. This chain joins TRBV15 and TRBJ2-1; 8 bases are a match to TRBD2. The ends lost 1 base at V and 6 bases at J; junction bases unmatched: 8. The CDR3 spans 16 residues. Germline assignment: CDR1 LNHNV and CDR2 YYDKDF (reference sequence).

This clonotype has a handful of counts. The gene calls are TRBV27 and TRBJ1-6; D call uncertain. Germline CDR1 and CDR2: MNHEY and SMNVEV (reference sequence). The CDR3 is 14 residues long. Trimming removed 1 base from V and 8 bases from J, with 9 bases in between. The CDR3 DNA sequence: TGTGCCAGCAGTTTATTGGGGTTAGATTCACCCCTCCACTTT. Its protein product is CASSLLGLDSPLHF.

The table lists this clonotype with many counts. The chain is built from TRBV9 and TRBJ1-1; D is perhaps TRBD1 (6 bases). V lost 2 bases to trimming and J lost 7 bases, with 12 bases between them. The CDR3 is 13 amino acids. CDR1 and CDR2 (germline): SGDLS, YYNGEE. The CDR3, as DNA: TGTGCCAGCAGCGTCAGGGGATGGGGTGAAGCTTTCTTT. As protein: CASSVRGWGEAFF.

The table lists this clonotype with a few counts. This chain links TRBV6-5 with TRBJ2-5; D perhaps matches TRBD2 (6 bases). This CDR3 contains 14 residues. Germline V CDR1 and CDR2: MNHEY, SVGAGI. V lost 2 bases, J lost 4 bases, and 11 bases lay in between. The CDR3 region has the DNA TGTGCCAGCAGTTACGGACTATGGGGAGAGACCCAGTACTTC. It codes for CASSYGLWGETQYF.

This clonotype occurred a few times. The CDR3 here is CASGTSLETQYF. Here the CDR3 DNA reads TGTGCCAGCGGGACTAGTTTGGAGACCCAGTACTTC. The chain couples TRBV27 to TRBJ2-5; 8 nucleotides align to TRBD2. Germline values: CDR1 MNHEY, CDR2 SMNVEV (reference sequence). The CDR3 is 12 residues long. V lost 8 bases to trimming and J lost 5 bases; unmatched junction nucleotides: 4.

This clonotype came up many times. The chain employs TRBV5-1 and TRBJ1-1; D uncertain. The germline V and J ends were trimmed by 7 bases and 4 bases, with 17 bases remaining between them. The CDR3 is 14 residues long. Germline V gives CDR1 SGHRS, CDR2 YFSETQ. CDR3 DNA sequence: TGCGCCAGCGAAGACCCATCCGGGAGCACTGAAGCTTTCTTT. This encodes CASEDPSGSTEAFF.

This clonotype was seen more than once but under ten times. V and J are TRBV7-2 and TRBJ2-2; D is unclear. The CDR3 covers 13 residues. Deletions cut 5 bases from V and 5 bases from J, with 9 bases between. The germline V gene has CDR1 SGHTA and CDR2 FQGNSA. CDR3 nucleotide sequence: TGTGCCAGCAGCCCCGGGTGGACCGGGGAGCTGTTTTTT. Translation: CASSPGWTGELFF.

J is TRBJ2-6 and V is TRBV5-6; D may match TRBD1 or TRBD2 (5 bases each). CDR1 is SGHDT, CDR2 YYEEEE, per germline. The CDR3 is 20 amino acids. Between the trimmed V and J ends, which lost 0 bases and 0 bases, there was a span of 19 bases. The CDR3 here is CASSLAGVGAADSGANVLTF. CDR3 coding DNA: TGTGCCAGCAGCTTGGCCGGAGTCGGGGCAGCCGACTCTGGGGCCAACGTCCTGACTTTC.

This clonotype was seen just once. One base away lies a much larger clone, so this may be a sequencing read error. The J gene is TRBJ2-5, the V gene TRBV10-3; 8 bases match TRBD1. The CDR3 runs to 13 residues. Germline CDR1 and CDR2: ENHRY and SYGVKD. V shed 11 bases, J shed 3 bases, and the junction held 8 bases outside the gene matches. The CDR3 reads CAFAPTGEETQYF. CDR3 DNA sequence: TGTGCCTTCGCCCCGACAGGGGAAGAGACCCAGTACTTC.

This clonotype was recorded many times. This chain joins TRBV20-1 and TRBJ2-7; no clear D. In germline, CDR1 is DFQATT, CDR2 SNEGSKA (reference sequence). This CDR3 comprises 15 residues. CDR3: CSLGNIQAPAYEQYF. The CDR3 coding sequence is TGCAGCCTGGGTAATATCCAGGCCCCTGCCTACGAGCAGTACTTC.

CDR3 DNA: TGTGCCAGCAGTTACGGGCACACCGGAGGAACTGAAGCTTTCTTT. It is translated as CASSYGHTGGTEAFF. This sequence joins TRBV6-6 and TRBJ1-1, with D hard to call. V dropped 2 bases and J dropped 5 bases, with 15 bases sitting between them. In germline, CDR1 is MNHNY, CDR2 SVGAGI (reference sequence). The CDR3 sequence is 15 residues long.

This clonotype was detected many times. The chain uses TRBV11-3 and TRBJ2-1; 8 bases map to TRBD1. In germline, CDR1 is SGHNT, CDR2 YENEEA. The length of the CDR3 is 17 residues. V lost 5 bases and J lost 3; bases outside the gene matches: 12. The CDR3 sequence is CASSQLGTGQYYNEQFF. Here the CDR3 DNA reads TGTGCCAGCAGCCAGTTAGGGACAGGACAATACTACAATGAGCAGTTCTTC.

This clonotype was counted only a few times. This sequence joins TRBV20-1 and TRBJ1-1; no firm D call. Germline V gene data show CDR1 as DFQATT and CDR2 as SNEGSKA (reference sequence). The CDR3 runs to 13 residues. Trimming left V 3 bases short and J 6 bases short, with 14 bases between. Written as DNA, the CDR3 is TGCAGTGCTAGTAATCCTCCGCTACCTGAAGCTTTCTTT. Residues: CSASNPPLPEAFF.

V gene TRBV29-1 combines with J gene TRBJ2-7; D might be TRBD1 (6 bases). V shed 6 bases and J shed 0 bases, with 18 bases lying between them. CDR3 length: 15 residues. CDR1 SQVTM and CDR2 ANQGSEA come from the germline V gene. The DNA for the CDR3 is TGCAGCGTCATACCTGGACAGACTAACTCCTACGAGCAGTACTTC. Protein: CSVIPGQTNSYEQYF.

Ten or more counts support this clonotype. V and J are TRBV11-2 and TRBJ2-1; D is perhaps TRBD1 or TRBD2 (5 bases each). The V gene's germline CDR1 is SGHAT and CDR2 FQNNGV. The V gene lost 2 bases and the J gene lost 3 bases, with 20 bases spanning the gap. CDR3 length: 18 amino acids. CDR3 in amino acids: CASSLPPGPLNGYNEQFF. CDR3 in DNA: TGTGCCAGCAGCTTACCACCGGGACCGCTGAACGGCTACAATGAGCAGTTCTTC.

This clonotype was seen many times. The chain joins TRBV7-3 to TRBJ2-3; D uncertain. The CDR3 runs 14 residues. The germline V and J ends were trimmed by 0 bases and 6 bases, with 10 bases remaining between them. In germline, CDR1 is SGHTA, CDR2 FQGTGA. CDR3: CASSLTQAADTQYF. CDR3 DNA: TGTGCCAGCAGCTTAACGCAGGCAGCGGATACGCAGTATTTT. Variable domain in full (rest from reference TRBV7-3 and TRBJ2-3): GAGVSQTPSNKVTEKGKYVELRCDPISGHTALYWYRQSLGQGPEFLIYFQGTGAADDSGLPNDRFFAVRPEGSVSTLKIQRTERGDSAVYLCASSLTQAADTQYFGPGTRLTVL.

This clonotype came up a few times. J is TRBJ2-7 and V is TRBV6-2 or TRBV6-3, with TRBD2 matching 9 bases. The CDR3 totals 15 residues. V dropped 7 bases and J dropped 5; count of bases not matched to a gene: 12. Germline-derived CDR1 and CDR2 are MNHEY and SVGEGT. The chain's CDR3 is CASTIGASGKNEQYF. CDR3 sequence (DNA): TGTGCCAGCACAATCGGGGCTAGCGGGAAGAACGAGCAGTACTTC.

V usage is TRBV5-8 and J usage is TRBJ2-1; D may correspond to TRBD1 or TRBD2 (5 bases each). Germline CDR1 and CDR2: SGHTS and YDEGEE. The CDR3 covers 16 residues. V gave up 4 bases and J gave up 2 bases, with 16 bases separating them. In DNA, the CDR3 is TGTGCCAGCAGCCCGGGTAAGGGGACCACCTACAATGAGCAGTTCTTC. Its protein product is CASSPGKGTTYNEQFF.

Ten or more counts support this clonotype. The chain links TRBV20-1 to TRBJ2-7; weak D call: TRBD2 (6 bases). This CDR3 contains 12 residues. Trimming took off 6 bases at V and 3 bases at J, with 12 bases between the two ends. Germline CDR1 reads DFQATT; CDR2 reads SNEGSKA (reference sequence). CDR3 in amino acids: CSAQGLGYEQYF. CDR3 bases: TGCAGTGCCCAGGGACTGGGCTACGAGCAGTACTTC.